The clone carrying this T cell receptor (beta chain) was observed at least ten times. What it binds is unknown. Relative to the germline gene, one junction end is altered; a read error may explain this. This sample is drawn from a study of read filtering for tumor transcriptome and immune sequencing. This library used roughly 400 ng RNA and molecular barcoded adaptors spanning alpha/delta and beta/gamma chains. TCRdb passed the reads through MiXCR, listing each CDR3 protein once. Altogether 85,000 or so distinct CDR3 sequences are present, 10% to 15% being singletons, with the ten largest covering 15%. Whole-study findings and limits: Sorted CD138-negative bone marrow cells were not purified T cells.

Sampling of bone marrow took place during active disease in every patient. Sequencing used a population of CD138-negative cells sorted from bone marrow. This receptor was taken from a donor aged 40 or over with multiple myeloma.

CDR3: CASSLATSSYNEQFF. The CDR3 DNA is TGTGCCAGCAGTTTAGCGACTTCCTCCTACAATGAGCAGTTCTTC. V is TRBV7-9 and J is TRBJ2-1; weak D call: TRBD2 (5 bases). In germline, CDR1 is SEHNR, CDR2 FQNEAQ (reference sequence). The CDR3 is made up of 15 amino acids.